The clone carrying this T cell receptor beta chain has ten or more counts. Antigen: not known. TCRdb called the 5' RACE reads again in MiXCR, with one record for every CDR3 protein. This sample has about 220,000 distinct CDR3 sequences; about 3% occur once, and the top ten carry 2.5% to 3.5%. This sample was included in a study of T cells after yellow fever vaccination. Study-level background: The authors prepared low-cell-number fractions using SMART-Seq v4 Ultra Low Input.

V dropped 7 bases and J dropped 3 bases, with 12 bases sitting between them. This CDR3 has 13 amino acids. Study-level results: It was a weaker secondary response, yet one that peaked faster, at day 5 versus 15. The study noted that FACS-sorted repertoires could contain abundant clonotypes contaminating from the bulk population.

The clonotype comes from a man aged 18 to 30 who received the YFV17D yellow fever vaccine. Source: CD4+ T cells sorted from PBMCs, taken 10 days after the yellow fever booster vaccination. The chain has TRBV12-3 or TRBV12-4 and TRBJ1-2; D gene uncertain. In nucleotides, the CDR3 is TGTGCCAGCAAGAGGGATCTCCACTATGGCTACACCTTC. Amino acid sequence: CASKRDLHYGYTF.